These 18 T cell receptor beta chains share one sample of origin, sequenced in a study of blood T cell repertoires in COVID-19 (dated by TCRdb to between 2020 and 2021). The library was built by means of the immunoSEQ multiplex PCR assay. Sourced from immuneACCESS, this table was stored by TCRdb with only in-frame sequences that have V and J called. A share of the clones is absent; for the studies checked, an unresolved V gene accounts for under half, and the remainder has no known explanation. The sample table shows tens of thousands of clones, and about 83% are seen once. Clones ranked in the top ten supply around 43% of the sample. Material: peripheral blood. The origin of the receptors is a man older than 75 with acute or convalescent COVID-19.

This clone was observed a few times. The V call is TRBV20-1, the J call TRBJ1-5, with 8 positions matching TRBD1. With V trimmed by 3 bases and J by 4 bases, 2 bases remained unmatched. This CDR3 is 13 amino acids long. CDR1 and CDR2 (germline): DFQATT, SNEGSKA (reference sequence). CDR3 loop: CSASDRGNQPQHF. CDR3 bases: TGCAGTGCTAGTGACAGGGGTAATCAGCCCCAGCATTTT.

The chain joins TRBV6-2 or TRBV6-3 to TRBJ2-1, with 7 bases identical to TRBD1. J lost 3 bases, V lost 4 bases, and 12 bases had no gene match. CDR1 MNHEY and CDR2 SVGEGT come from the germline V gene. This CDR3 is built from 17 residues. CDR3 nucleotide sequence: TGTGCCAGCAGTTTCCTGCCGACAGGGACGTTCTACAATGAGCAGTTCTTC. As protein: CASSFLPTGTFYNEQFF.

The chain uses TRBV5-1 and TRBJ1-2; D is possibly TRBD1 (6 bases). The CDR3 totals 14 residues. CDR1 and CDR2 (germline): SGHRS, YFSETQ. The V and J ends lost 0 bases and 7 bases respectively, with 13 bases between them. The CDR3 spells CASSLAWVGGGYTF. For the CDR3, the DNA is TGCGCCAGCAGCTTGGCCTGGGTAGGGGGTGGCTACACCTTC.

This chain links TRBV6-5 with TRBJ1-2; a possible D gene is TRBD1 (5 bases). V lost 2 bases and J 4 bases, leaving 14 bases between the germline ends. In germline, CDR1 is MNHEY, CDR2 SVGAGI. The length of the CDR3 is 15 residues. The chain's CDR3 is CASSYEADSGYGYTF. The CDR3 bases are TGTGCCAGCAGTTACGAGGCTGACAGTGGCTATGGCTACACCTTC.

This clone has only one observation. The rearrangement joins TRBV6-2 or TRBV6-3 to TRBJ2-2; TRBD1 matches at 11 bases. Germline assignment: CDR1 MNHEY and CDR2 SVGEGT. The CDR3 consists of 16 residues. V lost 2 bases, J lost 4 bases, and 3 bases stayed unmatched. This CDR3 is CASSYGQGASTGELFF. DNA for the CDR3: TGTGCCAGCAGTTACGGACAGGGGGCGAGCACCGGGGAGCTGTTTTTT.

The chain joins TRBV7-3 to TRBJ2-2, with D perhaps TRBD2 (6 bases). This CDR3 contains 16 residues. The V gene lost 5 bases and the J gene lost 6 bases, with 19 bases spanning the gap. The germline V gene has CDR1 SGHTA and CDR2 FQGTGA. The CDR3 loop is CASSRQVGPGAGELFF. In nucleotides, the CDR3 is TGTGCCAGCAGCCGCCAAGTGGGTCCGGGGGCCGGGGAGCTGTTTTTT.

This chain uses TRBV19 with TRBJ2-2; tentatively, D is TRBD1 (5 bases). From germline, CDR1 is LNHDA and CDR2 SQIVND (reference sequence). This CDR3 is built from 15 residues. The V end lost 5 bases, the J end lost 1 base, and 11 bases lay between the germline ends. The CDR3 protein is CASSSSRGNTGELFF. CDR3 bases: TGTGCCAGTAGTTCCTCAAGGGGGAACACCGGGGAGCTGTTTTTT.

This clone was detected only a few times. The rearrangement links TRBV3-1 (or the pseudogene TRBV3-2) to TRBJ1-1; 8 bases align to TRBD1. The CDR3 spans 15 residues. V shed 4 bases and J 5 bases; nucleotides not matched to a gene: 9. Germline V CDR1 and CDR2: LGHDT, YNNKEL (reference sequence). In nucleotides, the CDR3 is TGTGCCAGCAGCCCCCAGGACAGGGAGGGAACTGAAGCTTTCTTT. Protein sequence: CASSPQDREGTEAFF.

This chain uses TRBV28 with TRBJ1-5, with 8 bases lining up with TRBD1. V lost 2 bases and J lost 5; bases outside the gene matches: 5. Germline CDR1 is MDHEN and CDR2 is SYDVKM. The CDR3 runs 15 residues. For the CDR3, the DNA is TGTGCCAGCAGTTTAAGGGACAGGCTTTATCAGCCCCAGCATTTT. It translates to CASSLRDRLYQPQHF.

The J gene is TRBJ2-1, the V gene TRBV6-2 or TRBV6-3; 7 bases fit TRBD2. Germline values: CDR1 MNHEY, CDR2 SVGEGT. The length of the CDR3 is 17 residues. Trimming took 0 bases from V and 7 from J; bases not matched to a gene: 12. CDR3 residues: CASSYSKWGGVVNEQFF. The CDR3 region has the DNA TGTGCCAGCAGTTACTCGAAGTGGGGGGGGGTTGTGAATGAGCAGTTCTTC.

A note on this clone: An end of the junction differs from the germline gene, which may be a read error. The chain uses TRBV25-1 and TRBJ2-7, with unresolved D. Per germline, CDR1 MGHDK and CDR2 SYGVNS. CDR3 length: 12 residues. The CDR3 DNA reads TGTGCCAGCAGCCCTACCTCCCACGAGCAGTACTTC. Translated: CASSPTSHEQYF.

CDR3 coding DNA: TGCGCCAGCAGTGAGTCCGGGACACCATACGAGCAGTACTTC. It specifies CASSESGTPYEQYF. The rearrangement uses TRBV10-1 and TRBJ2-7; D possibly corresponds to TRBD1 (6 bases). The CDR3 loop spans 14 amino acids. CDR1 is WNHNN, CDR2 SYGVQD, per germline (reference sequence). V was shortened by 0 bases and J by 4 bases, with 10 bases between the two germline ends.

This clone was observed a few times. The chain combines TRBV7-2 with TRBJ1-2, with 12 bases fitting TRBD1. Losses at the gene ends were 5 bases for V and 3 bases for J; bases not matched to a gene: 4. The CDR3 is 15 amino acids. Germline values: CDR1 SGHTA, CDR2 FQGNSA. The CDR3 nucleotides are TGTGCCAGCAGCCGGGACAGGGGGCAGGACTATGGCTACACCTTC. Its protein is CASSRDRGQDYGYTF.

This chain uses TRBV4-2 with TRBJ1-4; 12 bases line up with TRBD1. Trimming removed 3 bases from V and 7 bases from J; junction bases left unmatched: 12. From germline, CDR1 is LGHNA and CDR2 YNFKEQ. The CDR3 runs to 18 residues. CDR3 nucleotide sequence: TGTGCCAGCAGCCAGGGCCGGGACAGGGGGCCGTGGGGTGAAAAACTGTTTTTT. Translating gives CASSQGRDRGPWGEKLFF.

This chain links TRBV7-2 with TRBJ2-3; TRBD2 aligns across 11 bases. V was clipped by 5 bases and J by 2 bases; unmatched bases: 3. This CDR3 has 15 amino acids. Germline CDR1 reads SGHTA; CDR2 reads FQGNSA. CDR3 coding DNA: TGTGCCAGCAGCCGGGGACTAGCGGTCACAGATACGCAGTATTTT. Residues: CASSRGLAVTDTQYF.

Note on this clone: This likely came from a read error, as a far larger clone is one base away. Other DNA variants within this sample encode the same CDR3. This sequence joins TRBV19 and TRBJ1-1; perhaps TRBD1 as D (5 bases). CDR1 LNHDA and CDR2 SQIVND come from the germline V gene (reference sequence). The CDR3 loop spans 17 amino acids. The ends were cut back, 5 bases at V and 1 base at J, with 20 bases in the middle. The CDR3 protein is CASSFPGGGLGNTEAFF. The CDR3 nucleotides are TGTGCCAGTAGTTTCCCGGGGGGGGGACTCGGGAACACTGAAGCTTTCTTT.

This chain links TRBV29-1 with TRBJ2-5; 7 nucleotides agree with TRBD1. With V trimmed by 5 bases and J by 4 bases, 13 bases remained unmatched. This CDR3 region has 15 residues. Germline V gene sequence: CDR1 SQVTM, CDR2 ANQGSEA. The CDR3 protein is CSVTDRTGRGETQYF. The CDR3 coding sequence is TGCAGCGTTACTGATCGGACAGGACGGGGAGAGACCCAGTACTTC. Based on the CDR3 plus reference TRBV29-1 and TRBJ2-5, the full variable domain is SAVISQKPSRDICQRGTSLTIQCQVDSQVTMMFWYRQQPGQSLTLIATANQGSEATYESGFVIDKFPISRPNLTFSTLTVSNMSPEDSSIYLCSVTDRTGRGETQYFGPGTRLLVL.

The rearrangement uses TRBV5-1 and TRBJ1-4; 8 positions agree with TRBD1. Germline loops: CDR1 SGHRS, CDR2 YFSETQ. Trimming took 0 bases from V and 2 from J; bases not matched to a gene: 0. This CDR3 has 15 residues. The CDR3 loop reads CASSLGQGTNEKLFF. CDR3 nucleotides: TGCGCCAGCAGCTTGGGACAGGGGACTAATGAAAAACTGTTTTTT.